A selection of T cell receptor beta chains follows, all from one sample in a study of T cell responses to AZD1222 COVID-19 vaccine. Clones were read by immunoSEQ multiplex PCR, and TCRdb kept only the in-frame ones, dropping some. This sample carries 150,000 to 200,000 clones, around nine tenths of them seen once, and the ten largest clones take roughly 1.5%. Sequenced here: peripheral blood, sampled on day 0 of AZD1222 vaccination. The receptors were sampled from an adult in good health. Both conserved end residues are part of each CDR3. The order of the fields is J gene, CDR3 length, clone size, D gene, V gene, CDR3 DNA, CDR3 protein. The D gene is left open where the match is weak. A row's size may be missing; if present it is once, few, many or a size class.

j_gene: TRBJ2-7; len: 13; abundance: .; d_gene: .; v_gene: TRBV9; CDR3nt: TGTGCCAGCAGCGACCACTCTTCTTACGAGCAGTACTTC; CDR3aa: CASSDHSSYEQYF
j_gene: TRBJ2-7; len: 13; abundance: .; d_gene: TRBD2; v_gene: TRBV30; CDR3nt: TGTGCCTGGAGGGTCCTAGCGGGAGTGGAGCAGTACTTC; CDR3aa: CAWRVLAGVEQYF
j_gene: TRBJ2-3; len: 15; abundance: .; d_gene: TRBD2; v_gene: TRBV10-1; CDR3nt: TGCGCCAGCAGTGAGGTAGCGGGGACCAGAGATACGCAGTATTTT; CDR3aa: CASSEVAGTRDTQYF
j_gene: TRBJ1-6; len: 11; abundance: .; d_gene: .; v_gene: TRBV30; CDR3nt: TGTGCCTGGACGTCCTCAAGGTCCCTCCACTTT; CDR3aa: CAWTSSRSLHF
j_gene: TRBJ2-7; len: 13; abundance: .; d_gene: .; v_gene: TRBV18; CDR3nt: TGTGCCAGCTCACCACCATCGGCCTACGAGCAGTACTTC; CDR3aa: CASSPPSAYEQYF
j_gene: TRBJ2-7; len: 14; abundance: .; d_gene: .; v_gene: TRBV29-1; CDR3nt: TGCAGCGTTGGAGGTCTCAACAGTGCCTACGAGCAGTACTTC; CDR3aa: CSVGGLNSAYEQYF
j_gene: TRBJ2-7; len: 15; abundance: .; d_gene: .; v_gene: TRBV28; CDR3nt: TGTGCCAGCAGTTTGCCCGGTGGGGGACCCTCTGAGCAGTACTTC; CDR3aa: CASSLPGGGPSEQYF
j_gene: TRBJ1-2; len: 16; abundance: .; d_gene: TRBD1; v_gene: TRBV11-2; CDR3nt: TGTGCCAGCAGCTTAGTGGTGCAGGGGGGAGGCTATGGCTACACCTTC; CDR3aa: CASSLVVQGGGYGYTF
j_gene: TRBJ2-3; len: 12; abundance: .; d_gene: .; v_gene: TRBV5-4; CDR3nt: TGTGCCAGCAGCTCGAGCACAGATACGCAGTATTTT; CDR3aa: CASSSSTDTQYF
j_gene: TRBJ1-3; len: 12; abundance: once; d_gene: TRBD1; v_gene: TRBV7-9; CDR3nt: TGTGCCAGCAGCTTAGAGAACAGGGGGCATGATTTT; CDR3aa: CASSLENRGHDF
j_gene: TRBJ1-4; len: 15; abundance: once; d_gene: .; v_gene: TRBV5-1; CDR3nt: TGCGCCAGCAGCTTGACAACCTCAACTAATGAAAAACTGTTTTTT; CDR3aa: CASSLTTSTNEKLFF
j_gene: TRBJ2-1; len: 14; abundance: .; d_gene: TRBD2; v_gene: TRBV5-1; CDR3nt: TGCGCCAGCAGCTTGACGGCGGGAGGGGGTGAGCAGTTCTTC; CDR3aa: CASSLTAGGGEQFF
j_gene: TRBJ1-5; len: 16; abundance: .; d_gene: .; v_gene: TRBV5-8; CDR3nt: TGTGCCAGCACCGGGGGACGCCGGAAGGGGTATCAGCCCCAGCATTTT; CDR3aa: CASTGGRRKGYQPQHF
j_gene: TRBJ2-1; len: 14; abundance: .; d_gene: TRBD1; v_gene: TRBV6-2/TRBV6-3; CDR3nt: TGTGCCAGCAGTTCCCTGGACAGGGCCAATGAGCAGTTCTTC; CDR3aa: CASSSLDRANEQFF
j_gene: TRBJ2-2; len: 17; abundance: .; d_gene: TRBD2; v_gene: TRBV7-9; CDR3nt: TGTGCCAGCAGCTCGGGACTAGCGGGAGCGGACACCGGGGAGCTGTTTTTT; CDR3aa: CASSSGLAGADTGELFF
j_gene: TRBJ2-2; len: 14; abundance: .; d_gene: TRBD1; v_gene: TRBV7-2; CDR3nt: TGTGCCAGCAGCTCAAACAGGGGGCCTGGGGAGCTGTTTTTT; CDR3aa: CASSSNRGPGELFF
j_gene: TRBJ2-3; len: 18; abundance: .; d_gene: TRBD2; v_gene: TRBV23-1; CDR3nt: TGCGCCAGCAGTCAACGGTTAGCGGGAGACCGTAGCACAGATACGCAGTATTTT; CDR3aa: CASSQRLAGDRSTDTQYF
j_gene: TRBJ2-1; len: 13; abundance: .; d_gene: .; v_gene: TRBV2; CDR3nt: TGTGCCAGCAGACGGGACTCCCTCAATGAGCAGTTCTTC; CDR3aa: CASRRDSLNEQFF
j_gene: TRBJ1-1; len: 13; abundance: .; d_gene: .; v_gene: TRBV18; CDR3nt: TGTGCCAGCTCACAGGGCGAGAACACTGAAGCTTTCTTT; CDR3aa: CASSQGENTEAFF
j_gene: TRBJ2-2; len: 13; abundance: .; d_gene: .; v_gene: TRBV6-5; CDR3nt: TGTGCCAGCAGTTACCCGGGTAACGGGGAGCTGTTTTTT; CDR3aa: CASSYPGNGELFF